The 19 T cell receptor beta chains presented below share a single source sample, sequenced in a study of cytomegalovirus exposure and HLA in healthy donors. 60 Vbeta and 13 Jbeta primers were used in PCR. TCRdb keeps only in-frame clones here, not all; method: immunoSEQ multiplex PCR. The sample lists just over 200,000 clones; around four fifths were seen once. Sequences were obtained from PBMCs. Receptors were obtained from a man between 50 and 59 years old in good health and CMV-seronegative.

The J gene is TRBJ1-2, the V gene TRBV28, with 8 bases fitting TRBD1. The V segment lost 6 bases and the J segment 3 bases; nucleotides outside the gene matches: 12. Germline V gives CDR1 MDHEN, CDR2 SYDVKM. CDR3 length: 16 residues. The CDR3 DNA is TGTGCCAGCAGCCCAATCGACCACAGGGGGGACTATGGCTACACCTTC. This translates into CASSPIDHRGDYGYTF.

The rearrangement joins TRBV5-1 to TRBJ1-2, with TRBD1 matching 7 bases. CDR1 SGHRS and CDR2 YFSETQ come from the germline V gene. This CDR3 spans 13 amino acids. With 1 base clipped from V and 3 bases from J, the junction kept 0 bases outside the gene matches. CDR3 in amino acids: CASSLTGDYGYTF. The CDR3 coding sequence is TGCGCCAGCAGCTTGACAGGGGACTATGGCTACACCTTC.

The chain has TRBV6-5 and TRBJ2-7, with TRBD2 as a possible D gene (5 bases). V was shortened by 5 bases and J by 0 bases, with 11 bases between the two germline ends. Germline CDR1 is MNHEY and CDR2 is SVGAGI. The CDR3 is 14 amino acids. The CDR3 nucleotides read TGTGCCAGCAGTCCGTCGGGATCCTCCTACGAGCAGTACTTC. Residues: CASSPSGSSYEQYF.

The chain links TRBV28 to TRBJ1-3; D ambiguous. Germline V gives CDR1 MDHEN, CDR2 SYDVKM. Trimming pared 10 bases from V and 2 bases from J, leaving 18 bases between. This CDR3 has 15 residues. This CDR3 reads CATLNPGAAGNTIYF. CDR3 DNA: TGTGCCACCCTAAACCCCGGTGCGGCTGGAAACACCATATATTTT.

The V call is TRBV28, the J call TRBJ2-2, with 9 bases matching TRBD1. Looked up from germline, CDR1 is MDHEN and CDR2 is SYDVKM. V was clipped by 2 bases and J by 6 bases; unmatched bases: 4. CDR3 size: 15 residues. The CDR3 DNA reads TGTGCCAGCAGTTTAGGGACAGGGAGACCCGGGGAGCTGTTTTTT. Translating gives CASSLGTGRPGELFF.

On this clone itself: Other DNA variants within this sample encode the same CDR3. The chain uses TRBV9 and TRBJ2-7; the D gene is possibly TRBD2 (6 bases). With 0 bases removed from V and 0 bases from J, the gap between germline ends came to 10 bases. The CDR3 consists of 15 residues. From germline, CDR1 is SGDLS and CDR2 YYNGEE. The chain's CDR3 is CASSVGDSGSYEQYF. The CDR3 DNA reads TGTGCCAGCAGCGTAGGTGATAGCGGCTCCTACGAGCAGTACTTC.

This clone was observed a single time. The rearrangement joins TRBV19 to TRBJ2-7; D is uncertain. CDR3 size: 14 residues. Germline V CDR1 and CDR2: LNHDA, SQIVND (reference sequence). Trimming pared 4 bases from V and 3 bases from J, leaving 13 bases between. The DNA of the CDR3 is TGTGCCAGTAGTAGGGCAGAACAAGGCTACGAGCAGTACTTC. This sequence encodes CASSRAEQGYEQYF.

The chain employs TRBV11-1 and TRBJ2-3, with TRBD1 identical over 9 bases. This CDR3 contains 16 residues. Unmatched junction bases numbered 8, after V lost 1 base and J lost 6 bases. Looked up from germline, CDR1 is SGHAT and CDR2 is FQDESV (reference sequence). CDR3 sequence (DNA): TGTGCCAGCAGCTTAGGGGACAGGGCGCGCATTGATACGCAGTATTTT. Its translation is CASSLGDRARIDTQYF.

The V call is TRBV18, the J call TRBJ2-5; TRBD2 aligns across 12 bases. V was clipped by 2 bases and J by 4 bases; unmatched bases: 8. Germline values: CDR1 KGHSH, CDR2 LQKENI. The CDR3 has 17 residues. The CDR3 sequence: CASSPRRLAGASETQYF. As DNA, the CDR3 is TGTGCCAGCTCACCAAGACGACTAGCGGGAGCATCAGAGACCCAGTACTTC.

The J gene is TRBJ2-2, the V gene TRBV6-5; no clear D. Deletions cut 4 bases from V and 8 bases from J, with 14 bases between. The CDR3 runs to 14 residues. Germline assignment: CDR1 MNHEY and CDR2 SVGAGI. This CDR3 is CASSSSSYPGELFF. CDR3 bases: TGTGCCAGCAGTTCTAGTTCTTACCCGGGGGAGCTGTTTTTT.

The J gene is TRBJ2-7, the V gene TRBV28; 8 bases map to TRBD2. Trimming at V came to 7 bases and at J to 4 bases, leaving 12 bases not matched to a gene. The CDR3 has 15 amino acids. CDR1 and CDR2 from the germline V gene are MDHEN and SYDVKM. CDR3 sequence (DNA): TGTGCCAGCACCCGGGGGGGAGGGCGGGTTTACGAGCAGTACTTC. As protein: CASTRGGGRVYEQYF.

This clone appeared a few times. The V gene is TRBV5-1, the J gene TRBJ2-1; 8 nucleotides align to TRBD1. Germline CDR1 and CDR2: SGHRS and YFSETQ. CDR3 length equals 15 residues. V trimming: 3 bases; J trimming: 4 bases; junction bases outside the gene matches: 6. The DNA for the CDR3 is TGCGCCAGCAGCTCGGGACAGGCAAAGTACAATGAGCAGTTCTTC. Amino acids: CASSSGQAKYNEQFF.

The CDR3 bases are TGCGCCAGCAGCTTCCAGGGGGCTTCTATCGAGCAGTACTTC. It yields the protein CASSFQGASIEQYF. The gene calls are TRBV5-1 and TRBJ2-7, with 8 positions matching TRBD1. V was pared by 2 bases and J by 6 bases, with 7 bases of the junction left unmatched. The germline CDR1 and CDR2 sequences are SGHRS and YFSETQ. The CDR3 contains 14 residues.

The genes are TRBV10-2 and TRBJ1-5; TRBD1 might be the D (5 bases). The CDR3 has 15 amino acids. The V end was cut by 3 bases, the J end by 2 bases, with 11 bases between. Germline values: CDR1 WSHSY, CDR2 SAAADI. The CDR3 loop reads CASSEKGQGNQPQHF. The CDR3 coding sequence is TGCGCCAGCAGTGAAAAGGGGCAGGGCAATCAGCCCCAGCATTTT.

The chain joins TRBV7-3 to TRBJ2-1; the match to TRBD1 covers 7 bases. Trimming took 5 bases from V and 1 from J; bases not matched to a gene: 5. CDR1 is SGHTA, CDR2 FQGTGA, per germline. The CDR3 is 15 amino acids. In DNA form, the CDR3 reads TGTGCCAGCAGCCTAGGACAGGTTTCCTACAATGAGCAGTTCTTC. Amino acids: CASSLGQVSYNEQFF. Looking up the rest from reference TRBV7-3 and TRBJ2-1 gives the full variable domain: GAGVSQTPSNKVTEKGKYVELRCDPISGHTALYWYRQSLGQGPEFLIYFQGTGAADDSGLPNDRFFAVRPEGSVSTLKIQRTERGDSAVYLCASSLGQVSYNEQFFGPGTRLTVL.

The chain has TRBV27 and TRBJ1-3; 8 bases fit TRBD1. V lost 5 bases and J lost 0; bases outside the gene matches: 9. The CDR3 is 17 amino acids. Germline V gives CDR1 MNHEY, CDR2 SMNVEV (reference sequence). CDR3 sequence reads: CASSPGGQGRSGNTIYF. The CDR3 DNA is TGTGCCAGCAGTCCCGGAGGACAGGGCCGCTCTGGAAACACCATATATTTT.

This clone occurred a few times. The chain has TRBV6-5 and TRBJ2-2; 12 positions match TRBD2. There are 15 residues in the CDR3. Germline CDR1 is MNHEY and CDR2 is SVGAGI. The J segment lost 10 bases and the V segment lost 7 bases, leaving 10 bases of the junction unmatched. In DNA form, the CDR3 reads TGTGCCAGCACGCTGACTAGCGGGAGTATGCAGGAGCTGTTTTTT. As protein: CASTLTSGSMQELFF.

The CDR3 DNA reads as TGTGCCAGCAGGTCGGAGGAGACCCAGTACTTC. Its translation: CASRSEETQYF. V and J are TRBV28 and TRBJ2-5; D not certain. Germline assignment: CDR1 MDHEN and CDR2 SYDVKM. This CDR3 is 11 amino acids long. Deletions cut 6 bases from V and 5 bases from J, with 7 bases between. Looking up the rest from reference TRBV28 and TRBJ2-5 gives the full variable domain: DVKVTQSSRYLVKRTGEKVFLECVQDMDHENMFWYRQDPGLGLRLIYFSYDVKMKEKGDIPEGYSVSREKKERFSLILESASTNQTSMYLCASRSEETQYFGPGTRLLVL.

The V and J genes are TRBV7-3 and TRBJ2-2; 7 bases align to TRBD1. CDR1 and CDR2 (germline): SGHTA, FQGTGA. V was pared by 3 bases and J by 1 base, with 5 bases of the junction left unmatched. The CDR3 loop spans 16 amino acids. Written as DNA, the CDR3 is TGTGCCAGCAGCTTCACCGGGACAGTGAACACCGGGGAGCTGTTTTTT. Translating it yields CASSFTGTVNTGELFF.